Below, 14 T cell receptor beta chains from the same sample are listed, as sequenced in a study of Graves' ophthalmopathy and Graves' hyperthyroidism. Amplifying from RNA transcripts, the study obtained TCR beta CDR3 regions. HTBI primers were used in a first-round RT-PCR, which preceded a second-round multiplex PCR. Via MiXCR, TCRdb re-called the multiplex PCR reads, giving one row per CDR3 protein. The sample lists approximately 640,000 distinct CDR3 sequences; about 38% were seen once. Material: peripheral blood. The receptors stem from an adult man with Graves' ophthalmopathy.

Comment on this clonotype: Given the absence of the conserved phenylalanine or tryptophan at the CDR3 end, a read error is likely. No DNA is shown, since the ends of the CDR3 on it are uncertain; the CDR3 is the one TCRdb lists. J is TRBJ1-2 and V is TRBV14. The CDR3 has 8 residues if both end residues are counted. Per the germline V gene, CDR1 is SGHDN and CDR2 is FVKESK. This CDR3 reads CASSQDPA.

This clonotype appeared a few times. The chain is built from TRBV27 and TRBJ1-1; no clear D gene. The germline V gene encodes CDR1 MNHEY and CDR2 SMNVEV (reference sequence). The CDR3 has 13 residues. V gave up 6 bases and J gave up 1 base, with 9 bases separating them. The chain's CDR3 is CASRGISNTEAFF. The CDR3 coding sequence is TGTGCCAGCAGGGGGATATCGAACACTGAAGCTTTCTTT.

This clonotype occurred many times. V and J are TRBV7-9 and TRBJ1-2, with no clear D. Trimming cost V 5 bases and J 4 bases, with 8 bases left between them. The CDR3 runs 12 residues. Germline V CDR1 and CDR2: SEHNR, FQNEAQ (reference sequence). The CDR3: CASSIEAYGYTF. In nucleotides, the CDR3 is TGTGCCAGCAGCATAGAGGCCTATGGCTACACCTTC.

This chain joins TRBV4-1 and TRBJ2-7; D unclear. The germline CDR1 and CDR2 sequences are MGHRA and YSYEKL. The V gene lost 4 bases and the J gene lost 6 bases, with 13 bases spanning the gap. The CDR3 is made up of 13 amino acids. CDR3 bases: TGCGCCAGCAGCCTCGGCCCTCAGCCCGAGCAGTACTTC. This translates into CASSLGPQPEQYF.

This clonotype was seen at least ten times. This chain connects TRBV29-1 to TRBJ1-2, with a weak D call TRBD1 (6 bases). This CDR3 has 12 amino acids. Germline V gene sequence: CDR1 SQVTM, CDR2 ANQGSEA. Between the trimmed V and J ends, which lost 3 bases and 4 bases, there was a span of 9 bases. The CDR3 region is CSVERGGYGYTF. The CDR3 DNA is TGCAGCGTTGAGAGGGGGGGCTATGGCTACACCTTC.

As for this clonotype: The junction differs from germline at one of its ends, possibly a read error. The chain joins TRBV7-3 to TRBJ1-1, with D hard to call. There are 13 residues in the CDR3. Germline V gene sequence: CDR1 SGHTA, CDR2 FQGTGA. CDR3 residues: CASSFGTNTEALF. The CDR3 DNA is TGTGCCAGCAGCTTTGGTACTAACACTGAAGCTCTCTTT.

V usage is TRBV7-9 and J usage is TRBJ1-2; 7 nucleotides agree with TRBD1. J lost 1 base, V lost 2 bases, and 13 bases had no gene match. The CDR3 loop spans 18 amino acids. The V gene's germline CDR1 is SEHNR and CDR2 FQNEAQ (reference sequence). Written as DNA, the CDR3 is TGTGCCAGCAGCTTAATAGGGGGAGGGCAGGGGGATAACTATGGCTACACCTTC. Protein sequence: CASSLIGGGQGDNYGYTF.

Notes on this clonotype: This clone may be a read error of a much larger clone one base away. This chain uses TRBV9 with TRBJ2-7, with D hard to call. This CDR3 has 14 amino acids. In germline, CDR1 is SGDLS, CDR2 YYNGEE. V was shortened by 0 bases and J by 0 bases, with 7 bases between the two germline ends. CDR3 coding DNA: TGTGCCAGCAGCGTAGGAGCTTACTCCTACGAGCAGTACTTC. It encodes CASSVGAYSYEQYF.

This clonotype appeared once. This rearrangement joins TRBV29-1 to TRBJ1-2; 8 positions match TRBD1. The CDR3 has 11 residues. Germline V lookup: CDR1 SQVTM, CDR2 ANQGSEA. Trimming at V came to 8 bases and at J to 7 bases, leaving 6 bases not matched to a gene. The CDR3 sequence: CSRTGIGGYTF. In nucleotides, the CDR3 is TGCAGCCGGACAGGGATAGGTGGCTACACCTTC.

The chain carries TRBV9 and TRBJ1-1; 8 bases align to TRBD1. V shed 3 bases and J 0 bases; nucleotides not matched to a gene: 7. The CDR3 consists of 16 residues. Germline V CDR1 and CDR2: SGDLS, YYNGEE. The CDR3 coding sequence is TGTGCCAGCAGCGAAACCGGGACAGGCATGAACACTGAAGCTTTCTTT. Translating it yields CASSETGTGMNTEAFF.

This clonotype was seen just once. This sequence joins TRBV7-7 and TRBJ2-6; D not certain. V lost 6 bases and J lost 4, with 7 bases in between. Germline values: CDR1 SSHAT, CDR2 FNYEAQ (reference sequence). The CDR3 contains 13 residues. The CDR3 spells CASRTQGANVLTF. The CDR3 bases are TGTGCCAGCAGAACACAGGGGGCCAACGTCCTGACTTTC.

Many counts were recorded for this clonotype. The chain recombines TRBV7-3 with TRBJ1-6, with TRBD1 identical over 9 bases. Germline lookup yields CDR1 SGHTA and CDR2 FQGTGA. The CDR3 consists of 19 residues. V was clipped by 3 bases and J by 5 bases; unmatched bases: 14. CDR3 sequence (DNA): TGTGCCAGCAGCTTGGGTTGGATGACAGGGGGAGAGGATAATTCACCCCTCCACTTT. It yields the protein CASSLGWMTGGEDNSPLHF.

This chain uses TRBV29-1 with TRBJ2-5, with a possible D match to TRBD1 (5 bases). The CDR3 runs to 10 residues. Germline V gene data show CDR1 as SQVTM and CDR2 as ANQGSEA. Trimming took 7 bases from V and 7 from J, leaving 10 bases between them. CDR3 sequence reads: CSASTGTQYF. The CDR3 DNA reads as TGCAGCGCCTCAACAGGGACCCAGTACTTC.

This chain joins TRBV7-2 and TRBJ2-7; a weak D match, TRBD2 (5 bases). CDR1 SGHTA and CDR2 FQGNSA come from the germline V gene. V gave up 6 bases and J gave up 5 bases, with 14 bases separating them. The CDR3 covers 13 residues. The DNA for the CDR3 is TGTGCCAGCAGACCCGCCGGGGTCCACGAGCAGTACTTC. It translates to CASRPAGVHEQYF.